The entry below describes one TCR beta chain. The sample belongs to a study of blood T cell repertoires in COVID-19. In the original processing: Scientists estimated how many nucleated cells there were by amplifying reference gene primers. The assay was immunoSEQ multiplex PCR, and TCRdb's table has in-frame clones only and misses some. The DNA gave D and trimming, while V, J and clone size come from that table. The sample holds approximately 240,000 clones, roughly 82% seen once. The CDR3 has 13 amino acids. Looked up from germline, CDR1 is MNHEY and CDR2 is SVGAGI. With 11 bases removed from V and 5 bases from J, the gap between germline ends came to 16 bases.

This receptor was taken from a woman aged 80 or over with active or convalescent COVID-19. This chain uses TRBV6-5 with TRBJ1-5, with a tentative D call TRBD1 (5 bases). Material: peripheral blood. CDR3 nucleotides: TGTGCCGTCCGGGGGGGGAGAGATCAGCCCCAGCATTTT. It translates to CAVRGGRDQPQHF.